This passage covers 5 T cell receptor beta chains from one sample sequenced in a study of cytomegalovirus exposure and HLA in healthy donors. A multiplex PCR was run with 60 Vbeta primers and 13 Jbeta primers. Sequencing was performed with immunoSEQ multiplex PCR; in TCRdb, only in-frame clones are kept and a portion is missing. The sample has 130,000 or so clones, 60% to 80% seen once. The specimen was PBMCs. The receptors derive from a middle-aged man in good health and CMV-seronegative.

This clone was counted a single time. CDR3: CASSLMMSYRGNYGYTF. The CDR3 DNA sequence: TGTGCCAGCAGCTTAATGATGTCATACCGGGGGAACTATGGCTACACCTTC. The chain has TRBV11-1 and TRBJ1-2; a possible D gene is TRBD1 (5 bases). The CDR3 runs 17 residues. Germline loops: CDR1 SGHAT, CDR2 FQDESV (reference sequence). With 2 bases removed from V and 2 bases from J, the gap between germline ends came to 18 bases.

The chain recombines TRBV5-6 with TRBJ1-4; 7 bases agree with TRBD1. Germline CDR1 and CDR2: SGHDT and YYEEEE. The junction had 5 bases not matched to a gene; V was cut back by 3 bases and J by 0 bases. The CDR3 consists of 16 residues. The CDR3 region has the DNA TGTGCCAGCAGCTCCGGGACAGATGCAACTAATGAAAAACTGTTTTTT. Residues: CASSSGTDATNEKLFF.

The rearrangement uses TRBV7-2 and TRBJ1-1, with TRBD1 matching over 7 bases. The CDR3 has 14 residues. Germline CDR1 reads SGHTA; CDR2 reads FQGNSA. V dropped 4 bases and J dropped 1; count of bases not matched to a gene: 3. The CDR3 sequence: CASSWGTANTEAFF. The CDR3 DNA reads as TGTGCCAGCAGCTGGGGGACAGCGAACACTGAAGCTTTCTTT.

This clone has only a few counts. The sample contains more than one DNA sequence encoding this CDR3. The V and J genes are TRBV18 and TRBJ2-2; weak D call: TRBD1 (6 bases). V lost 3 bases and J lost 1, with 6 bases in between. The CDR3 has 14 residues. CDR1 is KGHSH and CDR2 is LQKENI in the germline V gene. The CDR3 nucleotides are TGTGCCAGCTCACCGGGACAGAACACCGGGGAGCTGTTTTTT. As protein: CASSPGQNTGELFF.

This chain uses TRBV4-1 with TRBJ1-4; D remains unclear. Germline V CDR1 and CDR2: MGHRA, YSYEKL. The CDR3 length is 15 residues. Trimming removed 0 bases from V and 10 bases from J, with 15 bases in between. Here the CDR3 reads CASSQETLLEGKLFF. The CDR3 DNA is TGCGCCAGCAGCCAAGAGACCTTATTGGAGGGAAAACTGTTTTTT.